The 18 T cell receptor beta chains listed next were all sequenced from one sample in a study of molecular identifiers for immune sequencing clone quantification. TCRdb recomputed calls from the PCR reads with MiXCR, one row per CDR3 protein. There are more than 300,000 distinct CDR3 sequences in the sample; about 20% occur only once, and approximately 0.8% lies in the top ten. Sequencing was done on a sample of naive CD8+ T cells from blood, with Jurkat cell RNA spiked in. Subset defined: FACS-sorted CD8+CD4-CCR7+CD45RA+ naive T cells. The receptors shown here come from a human donor in good health. Some libraries in this study had Jurkat cell RNA spiked in.

This clonotype was seen repeatedly, ten times or more. The chain recombines TRBV7-9 with TRBJ2-1, with a weak D call TRBD1 (5 bases). The CDR3 loop spans 16 amino acids. In germline, CDR1 is SEHNR, CDR2 FQNEAQ (reference sequence). Trimming removed 1 base from V and 2 bases from J, with 12 bases in between. This CDR3 reads CASSLEAGKPYNEQFF. The CDR3, as DNA: TGTGCCAGCAGCTTAGAGGCAGGGAAACCCTACAATGAGCAGTTCTTC.

With regard to this clonotype: This may be a read error: a much more frequent sequence differs by one nucleotide. The chain has TRBV12-3 or TRBV12-4 and TRBJ2-2; no firm D call. The V end was cut by 3 bases, the J end by 9 bases, with 5 bases between. The CDR3 length is 11 residues. The CDR3 loop reads CASSFNRELFF. In DNA, the CDR3 is TGTGCCAGCAGTTTTAACAGGGAGCTGTTTTTT.

Notes on this clonotype: This clone may be a read error of a much larger clone one base away. Without the conserved terminal phenylalanine or tryptophan, this CDR3 likely stems from a read error. The rearrangement links TRBV7-9 to TRBJ2-3, with 7 nucleotides matching TRBD2. V shed 5 bases, J shed 1 base, and the junction held 6 bases outside the gene matches. The CDR3 consists of 15 residues. CDR1 SEHNR and CDR2 FQNEAQ come from the germline V gene (reference sequence). DNA for the CDR3: TGTGCCAGCAGCATATCGAGCGGGGGCACAGATACGCAGTATTTG. Its translation: CASSISSGGTDTQYL.

With respect to this clonotype: Since a much larger clone is just one base distant, this may be a read error. V gene TRBV9 combines with J gene TRBJ2-3, with 8 bases lining up with TRBD2. Germline V lookup: CDR1 SGDLS, CDR2 YYNGEE. The CDR3 is 16 amino acids. CDR3 sequence (DNA): TGTGCCAACAGCGTAGAGGTAGCGGGAAGCACAGATACGCAGTATTTT. Protein product: CANSVEVAGSTDTQYF.

The chain couples TRBV4-1 to TRBJ2-3; 7 bases line up with TRBD2. The germline CDR1 and CDR2 sequences are MGHRA and YSYEKL. The CDR3 has 17 residues. V shed 0 bases and J 0 bases; nucleotides not matched to a gene: 6. CDR3 in DNA: TGCGCCAGCAGCCAAGATTGGAGCGGGGTTAGCACAGATACGCAGTATTTT. Translating gives CASSQDWSGVSTDTQYF.

J is TRBJ2-7 and V is TRBV4-1, with D maybe TRBD1 (5 bases). Germline CDR1 and CDR2: MGHRA and YSYEKL. CDR3 length: 18 residues. Trimming stripped 0 bases from V and 1 base from J, with 19 bases between. The CDR3 DNA sequence: TGCGCCAGCAGCCAAGATCATCCCGCGCGGACATATTCCTACGAGCAGTACTTC. Translation: CASSQDHPARTYSYEQYF.

At least ten counts were recorded for this clonotype. This chain connects TRBV27 to TRBJ2-2, with no clear D. Trimming removed 4 bases at V and 4 bases at J, with 7 bases between. CDR1 and CDR2 from the germline V gene are MNHEY and SMNVEV (reference sequence). The CDR3 loop spans 13 amino acids. The CDR3 loop is CASSYQVTGELFF. In nucleotides, the CDR3 is TGTGCCAGCAGTTATCAGGTCACCGGGGAGCTGTTTTTT.

This clonotype has a count of ten or more. The chain employs TRBV20-1 and TRBJ2-7, with 14 bases fitting TRBD2. With 6 bases clipped from V and 2 bases from J, the junction kept 6 bases outside the gene matches. The CDR3 sequence is 15 residues long. Per germline, CDR1 DFQATT and CDR2 SNEGSKA (reference sequence). The CDR3 nucleotides are TGCAGTGCCCTGGGACTAGCGGGAGACGCCTACGAGCAGTACTTC. Residues: CSALGLAGDAYEQYF.

As to this clonotype: This may stem from a read error, because a much larger clone lies one nucleotide away. The rearrangement uses TRBV25-1 and TRBJ1-6; tentative D call: TRBD1 (6 bases). Per germline, CDR1 MGHDK and CDR2 SYGVNS. The CDR3 spans 18 residues. The CDR3 DNA reads as TGTGCCAGCAGTGGAAGACAGGATGGGAGCTCCTATAATACACCCCTCCACTTT. Translated, it gives CASSGRQDGSSYNTPLHF.

This clonotype is a singleton in its sample. A single base separates this from a much larger clone, so it may be a read error. This chain links TRBV21-1 with TRBJ2-6; the table calls TRBD2, which could not be checked here. TRBV21-1 is reported as a pseudogene. The CDR3 spans 19 residues. The CDR3 coding sequence is TGTGCCAGCAGCAACGTACCGGGGGCAGGGCCCTCTGGGGCCAACGTCCTGACTTTC. Its translation is CASSNVPGAGPSGANVLTF.

There are a few counts of this clonotype. This chain links TRBV12-3 or TRBV12-4 with TRBJ1-2, with TRBD1 matching over 12 bases. The ends lost 5 bases at V and 4 bases at J; junction bases unmatched: 5. This CDR3 has 15 residues. This chain's CDR3 is CASSGGTGGRYGYTF. CDR3 sequence (DNA): TGTGCCAGCAGTGGCGGGACAGGGGGCCGCTATGGCTACACCTTC.

There are many counts of this clonotype. The gene calls are TRBV7-8 and TRBJ1-5; D may be TRBD1 (5 bases). Trimming pared 2 bases from V and 7 bases from J, leaving 15 bases between. The germline gives CDR1 SGHVS, CDR2 FQNEAQ. This CDR3 has 15 residues. The DNA for the CDR3 is TGTGCCAGCAGCTTATTGGCGGGAACAGGACAGCCCCAGCATTTT. Protein: CASSLLAGTGQPQHF.

At least ten counts were recorded for this clonotype. V is TRBV6-1 and J is TRBJ1-1; D possibly corresponds to TRBD1 (5 bases). V dropped 6 bases and J dropped 1 base, with 30 bases sitting between them. This CDR3 is built from 20 residues. Germline loops: CDR1 MNHNS, CDR2 SASEGT. The CDR3 DNA is TGTGCCAGCAGGGCCGGGACGTCGAACACTGAAGCTTTCTGGAACACTGAAGCTTTCTTT. It is translated as CASRAGTSNTEAFWNTEAFF.

This clonotype was recorded many times. The CDR3 region has the DNA TGTGCCAGCAGCAAAGTTCAGACAGCGAACACTGAAGCTTTCTTT. Translating it yields CASSKVQTANTEAFF. This chain links TRBV21-1 with TRBJ1-1; the listed D gene, TRBD1, was not tested against the DNA. TRBV21-1 is flagged as a pseudogene. The CDR3 consists of 15 residues.

This clonotype came up many times. V gene TRBV28 combines with J gene TRBJ2-3, with D possibly TRBD2 on 6 matching bases. V lost 4 bases and J lost 0, with 20 bases in between. Germline V gene lookup returns CDR1 MDHEN and CDR2 SYDVKM. CDR3 length equals 18 residues. CDR3 residues: CASSYERVLTTSTDTQYF. CDR3 bases: TGTGCCAGCAGTTATGAGCGGGTCTTGACGACTAGCACAGATACGCAGTATTTT.

A remark on this clonotype: A single base separates this from a much larger clone, so it may be a read error. This chain uses TRBV5-4 with TRBJ1-1; D is unclear. The length of the CDR3 is 14 residues. The V end lost 5 bases, the J end lost 4 bases, and 15 bases lay between the germline ends. Per the germline V gene, CDR1 is SGHNT and CDR2 is YYREEE (reference sequence). This CDR3 reads CASSERVTGTEAFF. The CDR3 DNA is TGTGCCAGCAGTGAACGGGTAACGGGCACTGAAGCTTTCTTT.

Comment on this clonotype: Just one base apart from a much larger clone, this may be a read error. V gene TRBV9 combines with J gene TRBJ1-1; 7 bases fit TRBD1. CDR3 length: 16 amino acids. Germline V gene lookup returns CDR1 SGDLS and CDR2 YYNGEE. Trimming cost V 4 bases and J 0 bases; bases outside gene matches: 9. The CDR3 spells CASSRFGQDVNTEAFF. CDR3 DNA: TGTGCCAGCAGCCGGTTCGGACAGGACGTGAACACTGAAGCTTTCTTT.

Notes on this clonotype: At one of its ends the junction is not consistent with the germline gene, which may arise from a read error. This rearrangement joins TRBV14 to TRBJ2-7, with 12 bases that match TRBD2. From germline, CDR1 is SGHDN and CDR2 FVKESK. This CDR3 has 15 amino acids. The CDR3, as DNA: TGTGCCAGCGGCCAACTAGCGGGGGGCTCCTACGAGCAGTACTTC. Amino acids: CASGQLAGGSYEQYF. Together with reference TRBV14 and TRBJ2-7, the CDR3 gives the full variable domain: EAGVTQFPSHSVIEKGQTVTLRCDPISGHDNLYWYRRVMGKEIKFLLHFVKESKQDESGMPNNRFLAERTGGTYSTLKVQPAELEDSGVYFCASGQLAGGSYEQYFGPGTRLTVT.